The rows below give T cell receptor beta chains drawn from one sample of a study of blood T cell repertoires in COVID-19. The assay was immunoSEQ multiplex PCR, and TCRdb's table has in-frame clones only and misses some. The table includes 130,000 to 150,000 clones, about four fifths detected once. The specimen sequenced was PBMCs or T cells enriched from blood (not recorded which). The origin of the receptors is a man aged 45 to 65 who had recovered from COVID-19. CDR3s include the opening cysteine and the closing phenylalanine or tryptophan. A D gene is named only where the DNA matches it firmly. Where a row states a size, it is once, few, many or the class of an expanded clone; other rows omit it.

d_call	v_call	clone_size	j_call	cdr3_nt	cdr3_aa
-	TRBV29-1	-	TRBJ1-2	TGCAGCGTTGGGGCTGACAGCTACACCTTC	CSVGADSYTF
-	TRBV27	-	TRBJ1-1	TGTGCCAGCAGGTCCTACACTGAAGCTTTCTTT	CASRSYTEAFF
TRBD2	TRBV11-2	-	TRBJ2-7	TGTGCCAGCAGCTCCGCACTAGCGGGGTTTAACGAGCAGTACTTC	CASSSALAGFNEQYF
TRBD1	TRBV7-2	-	TRBJ1-4	TGTGCCAGCAGCTCACCCGGGACAGGGGCCCCTAATGAAAAACTGTTTTTT	CASSSPGTGAPNEKLFF
TRBD1	TRBV25-1	-	TRBJ2-3	TGTGCCAGCAGTGATCACAGGGGGCTAGATACGCAGTATTTT	CASSDHRGLDTQYF
TRBD1	TRBV18	-	TRBJ1-4	TGTGCCAGCTCACCGACAGGGTTTGATGAAAAACTGTTTTTT	CASSPTGFDEKLFF
-	TRBV6-5	many	TRBJ1-6	TGTGCCAGCAGGGGGTTTACAGGGCGGAATTCACCCCTCCACTTT	CASRGFTGRNSPLHF
-	TRBV24-1	-	TRBJ1-2	TGTGCCACCAGTGATTCCAGGGGCCGTGGCTACACCTTC	CATSDSRGRGYTF
-	TRBV5-4	few	TRBJ2-2	TGTGCCAGCAGCTTGGGAGGGTCGGCAGCCCTACGCACCGGGGAGCTGTTTTTT	CASSLGGSAALRTGELFF
-	TRBV5-1	-	TRBJ2-7	TGCGCCAGCAGCTTGACCGCTAACTACGAGCAGTACTTC	CASSLTANYEQYF
TRBD1	TRBV9	-	TRBJ1-1	TGTGCCAGCAGCCGGGACAGGGTCGGTGGGGATGAAGCTTTCTTT	CASSRDRVGGDEAFF
-	TRBV27	once	TRBJ2-2	TGTGCCAGCAGCCCCGGTTGGCGGCCGAACACCGGGGAGCTGTTTTTT	CASSPGWRPNTGELFF
-	TRBV6-2/TRBV6-3	-	TRBJ1-2	TGTGCCAGCAGTTTCCTCAGGGTCTATGGCTACACCTTC	CASSFLRVYGYTF
-	TRBV11-2	-	TRBJ1-3	TGTGCCAGCAGCTTAGACAGGGCTGGAAACACCATATATTTT	CASSLDRAGNTIYF
TRBD2	TRBV7-2	few	TRBJ2-5	TGTGCCAGCAGCGCACGGGGGGATGGTGAGACCCAGTACTTC	CASSARGDGETQYF
-	TRBV28	-	TRBJ1-2	TGTGCCAGCAGAGTGCCCAGTAAAGATGGCTACACCTTC	CASRVPSKDGYTF
TRBD2	TRBV28	once	TRBJ2-2	TGTGCCAGCAGGTCGGGGGGGCCGGGCACCGGGGAGCTGTTTTTT	CASRSGGPGTGELFF
TRBD1	TRBV6-2/TRBV6-3	-	TRBJ2-7	TGTGCCAGCAGTTGGGGACAGGGGGTTGATGAGTACTTC	CASSWGQGVDEYF
-	TRBV3-1/TRBV3-2	-	TRBJ2-7	TGTGCCAGCAGCCAATCCGTAAAATACGAGCAGTACTTC	CASSQSVKYEQYF
-	TRBV18	many	TRBJ2-5	TGTGCCAGCTCACCGGCTTCACCGAATCAAGAGACCCAGTACTTC	CASSPASPNQETQYF
-	TRBV5-1	-	TRBJ1-2	TGCGCCAGCAGCTTGGCTGGTACGGGAGGAGGCTACACCTTC	CASSLAGTGGGYTF
TRBD1	TRBV11-2	-	TRBJ1-6	TGTGCCAGCAGCTTAGGGGGGCAGGGGGGATCACCCCTCCACTTT	CASSLGGQGGSPLHF
TRBD1	TRBV5-4	-	TRBJ1-2	TGTGCCAGCAGCTTCCCGGGACAGGGGTATGGCTACACCTTC	CASSFPGQGYGYTF
TRBD1	TRBV19	-	TRBJ1-2	TGTGCCAGTAGTACCCGACAGGGGGCTTATGGCTACACCTTC	CASSTRQGAYGYTF
TRBD1	TRBV24-1	-	TRBJ2-5	TGTGCCACCAGTGATTTGACAGGGGGGGAGACCCAGTACTTC	CATSDLTGGETQYF
-	TRBV11-3	-	TRBJ1-1	TGTGCCAGCAGCTTAGACCAGGGGAACACTGAAGCTTTCTTT	CASSLDQGNTEAFF
-	TRBV27	-	TRBJ2-7	TGTGCCAGCAGTTTAACCGGGTTGATCACCTACGAGCAGTACTTC	CASSLTGLITYEQYF
TRBD1	TRBV24-1	-	TRBJ1-1	TGTGCCACCAGCCCTCGACCGGGACAGGGTGGCACTGAAGCTTTCTTT	CATSPRPGQGGTEAFF
-	TRBV2	-	TRBJ1-4	TGTGCCAGCAGTGCCAGGAATGAAAAACTGTTTTTT	CASSARNEKLFF
TRBD1	TRBV10-3	few	TRBJ1-1	TGTGCCATCAGTGTCGACAGGGGGGTTGAAGCTTTCTTT	CAISVDRGVEAFF
TRBD1	TRBV19	-	TRBJ1-3	TGTGCCAGTAAACCGGGACAGAGCTCTGGAAACACCATATATTTT	CASKPGQSSGNTIYF
-	TRBV11-2	few	TRBJ2-7	TGTGCCAGCAGCACGATACCGAGAAGCTCCTACGAGCAGTACTTC	CASSTIPRSSYEQYF
-	TRBV18	once	TRBJ2-5	TGTGCCAGCTCACCACCGGCCAGGGTGGGGGAGACCCAGTACTTC	CASSPPARVGETQYF
TRBD1	TRBV20-1	-	TRBJ1-2	TGCAGTGCTAGTGGCACAGGGGGTGGCTACACCTTC	CSASGTGGGYTF
-	TRBV6-5	-	TRBJ1-5	TGTGCCAGCAGGAACAGGAATAGCAATCAGCCCCAGCATTTT	CASRNRNSNQPQHF
-	TRBV10-3	once	TRBJ1-2	TGTGCCATCAGTGAGTCATGGTACAGCTATGGCTACACCTTC	CAISESWYSYGYTF
-	TRBV30	-	TRBJ1-4	TGTGCCTGGCAGGGATTGGGTGAAAAACTGTTTTTT	CAWQGLGEKLFF
-	TRBV11-2	once	TRBJ2-2	TGTGCCAGCAGGGTAGGAGGGATCACCGGGGAGCTGTTTTTT	CASRVGGITGELFF